This entry is about one TCR beta chain. The table came from immunoSEQ multiplex PCR; TCRdb's copy has only in-frame clones and leaves some out. The table has just over 35,000 clones, more than 75% seen once. V was clipped by 3 bases and J by 0 bases, with 19 bases between them. CDR1 is SGHRS, CDR2 YFSETQ, per germline. The length of the CDR3 is 18 residues. This entry belongs to a study of OX40 agonist ivuxolimab in advanced cancers. The TCR sequence derives from an adult with an advanced solid tumor such as melanoma, head and neck, liver or kidney cancer. The rearrangement links TRBV5-1 to TRBJ1-3; D gene uncertain. Sequenced here: CD4+ or CD8+ T cells sorted from blood, sampled in a trial of the OX40 agonist ivuxolimab. DNA of the CDR3: TGCGCCAGCAGCTCCGGTATGCTTAGTGTTAGCTCTGGAAACACCATATATTTT. Protein sequence: CASSSGMLSVSSGNTIYF.